What follows are 19 T cell receptor beta chains derived from one specimen sequenced in a study of blood T cell repertoires in COVID-19. The method was immunoSEQ multiplex PCR; TCRdb's version includes in-frame clones alone and lacks a portion of them. The table includes 200,000 to 300,000 clones, about 88% detected once. The sample comprised peripheral blood. These receptors all stem from a woman aged 70-85 years with active or convalescent COVID-19.

V usage is TRBV7-8 and J usage is TRBJ2-7, with a tentative D call TRBD2 (7 bases). The CDR3 runs 17 residues. Trimming removed 6 bases from V and 2 bases from J, with 23 bases in between. Germline lookup yields CDR1 SGHVS and CDR2 FQNEAQ. The CDR3 DNA reads as TGTGCCAGCAGTCCTCGGGGGCCGGGGGGCTTTACCTACGAGCAGTACTTC. This gives the protein CASSPRGPGGFTYEQYF.

Written as DNA, the CDR3 is TGTGCCAGCAGGCCTTTAACAAGCACAGATACGCAGTATTTT. Translation gives CASRPLTSTDTQYF. The V and J genes are TRBV7-8 and TRBJ2-3; unclear D gene. The V and J ends lost 6 bases and 0 bases respectively, with 10 bases between them. This CDR3 comprises 14 residues. Germline CDR1 and CDR2: SGHVS and FQNEAQ.

The chain employs TRBV4-3 and TRBJ1-2; no definite D call. Germline lookup yields CDR1 LGHNA and CDR2 YSLEER. V was shortened by 0 bases and J by 5 bases, with 10 bases between the two germline ends. The CDR3 has 14 amino acids. The CDR3 nucleotides read TGCGCCAGCAGCCAAGAATCCTGGGAGTATGGCTACACCTTC. It is translated as CASSQESWEYGYTF.

The gene calls are TRBV27 and TRBJ1-2, with D perhaps TRBD1 (6 bases). CDR3 length: 14 amino acids. V gave up 5 bases and J gave up 4 bases, with 14 bases separating them. Per germline, CDR1 MNHEY and CDR2 SMNVEV (reference sequence). The CDR3: CASSPHRDAYGYTF. In nucleotides, the CDR3 is TGTGCCAGCAGTCCTCACAGGGACGCCTATGGCTACACCTTC.

This clone was detected once. V is TRBV7-2 and J is TRBJ2-1; TRBD1 agrees at 7 bases. This CDR3 region has 14 residues. Germline V gene lookup returns CDR1 SGHTA and CDR2 FQGNSA. The J segment lost 4 bases and the V segment lost 5 bases, leaving 5 bases of the junction unmatched. The CDR3 DNA reads TGTGCCAGCAGCCCAGGGGGATGGTACAATGAGCAGTTCTTC. Protein sequence: CASSPGGWYNEQFF.

The rearrangement uses TRBV9 and TRBJ2-7; 11 bases fit TRBD2. Germline V gene data show CDR1 as SGDLS and CDR2 as YYNGEE. The junction had 6 bases not matched to a gene; V was cut back by 1 base and J by 9 bases. The CDR3 is made up of 14 amino acids. CDR3 protein: CASSVTSGGFGQYF. The CDR3 DNA follows: TGTGCCAGCAGCGTAACTAGCGGGGGTTTTGGGCAGTACTTC. The full variable domain, rest sourced from reference TRBV9 and TRBJ2-7, is DSGVTQTPKHLITATGQRVTLRCSPRSGDLSVYWYQQSLDQGLQFLIQYYNGEERAKGNILERFSAQQFPDLHSELNLSSLELGDSALYFCASSVTSGGFGQYFGPGTRLTVT.

The rearrangement links TRBV10-3 to TRBJ2-2, with D possibly matching TRBD1 (7 bases). This CDR3 has 14 amino acids. Germline V gives CDR1 ENHRY, CDR2 SYGVKD. V lost 6 bases and J 6 bases, leaving 14 bases between the germline ends. CDR3 nucleotide sequence: TGTGCCATCAGCGGGGGCGACAGGGCCGGGGAGCTGTTTTTT. Translating it yields CAISGGDRAGELFF.

The rearrangement joins TRBV18 to TRBJ2-5; D call uncertain. Per the germline V gene, CDR1 is KGHSH and CDR2 is LQKENI. V lost 4 bases, J lost 1 base, and 7 bases lay in between. This CDR3 contains 13 residues. This CDR3 reads CASSLVSQETQYF. CDR3 coding DNA: TGTGCCAGCTCACTTGTCTCCCAAGAGACCCAGTACTTC.

The V call is TRBV11-2, the J call TRBJ1-1, with TRBD1 identical over 8 bases. Germline values: CDR1 SGHAT, CDR2 FQNNGV. V was pared by 5 bases and J by 7 bases, with 3 bases of the junction left unmatched. This CDR3 is built from 12 residues. DNA for the CDR3: TGTGCCAGCAGCCAAGGACAGGGTGAAGCTTTCTTT. It yields the protein CASSQGQGEAFF.

V is TRBV25-1 and J is TRBJ2-2; TRBD1 matches 7 bases. V was clipped by 6 bases and J by 4 bases; unmatched bases: 8. There are 15 residues in the CDR3. Germline CDR1 MGHDK, CDR2 SYGVNS. The CDR3 here is CASSEGAFFTGELFF. In nucleotides, the CDR3 is TGTGCCAGCAGCGAGGGGGCTTTTTTCACCGGGGAGCTGTTTTTT.

V and J are TRBV7-9 and TRBJ2-2, with 7 bases identical to TRBD1. The CDR3 is 16 residues long. The J segment lost 5 bases and the V segment lost 0 bases, leaving 6 bases of the junction unmatched. CDR1 is SEHNR, CDR2 FQNEAQ, per germline (reference sequence). CDR3 sequence reads: CASSLAQGSGTGELFF. DNA of the CDR3: TGTGCCAGCAGCTTAGCACAGGGGAGTGGGACCGGGGAGCTGTTTTTT.

In this sample, this clone turned up once. The chain recombines TRBV5-4 with TRBJ1-2, with D uncertain. CDR3 length: 14 amino acids. V was cut by 3 bases and J by 4 bases, with 13 bases left in between. Germline V gene lookup returns CDR1 SGHNT and CDR2 YYREEE (reference sequence). DNA of the CDR3: TGTGCCAGCAGCTCTGGAGGGTCAGGCTATGGCTACACCTTC. Translating gives CASSSGGSGYGYTF.

V is TRBV10-1 and J is TRBJ2-2; 10 bases are a match to TRBD1. Germline V CDR1 and CDR2: WNHNN, SYGVQD (reference sequence). The CDR3 is 17 amino acids. The V segment lost 2 bases and the J segment 3 bases; nucleotides outside the gene matches: 6. The CDR3 protein is CASSEGVDRGYTGELFF. The CDR3, as DNA: TGCGCCAGCAGTGAGGGAGTGGACAGGGGGTACACCGGGGAGCTGTTTTTT.

CDR3 nucleotide sequence: TGTGCCAGCACTGCAGGGGGCATACGAAATGAAAAACTGTTTTTT. Protein sequence: CASTAGGIRNEKLFF. The chain links TRBV9 to TRBJ1-4; 8 bases map to TRBD1. The CDR3 covers 15 residues. Germline V gene data show CDR1 as SGDLS and CDR2 as YYNGEE. After removal of 6 bases from V and 5 bases from J, the junction contained 9 bases not matched to a gene.

This clone came up a few times. The chain has TRBV4-1 and TRBJ1-1; TRBD1 matches at 7 bases. The CDR3 has 15 residues. The germline gives CDR1 MGHRA, CDR2 YSYEKL. The trim removed 1 base at V and 3 bases at J, leaving 5 bases unmatched. In DNA form, the CDR3 reads TGCGCCAGCAGCCAAGGGAGACAGGGACACACTGAAGCTTTCTTT. Amino acids: CASSQGRQGHTEAFF.

V usage is TRBV10-2 and J usage is TRBJ1-2, with TRBD1 as a possible D gene (5 bases). Trimming removed 7 bases at V and 5 bases at J, with 20 bases between. The CDR3 runs to 15 residues. The germline gives CDR1 WSHSY, CDR2 SAAADI. This CDR3 reads CASTETALSPYGYTF. DNA of the CDR3: TGCGCCAGCACAGAGACAGCACTTTCCCCTTATGGCTACACCTTC.

V and J are TRBV6-5 and TRBJ2-1, with a possible D match to TRBD2 (5 bases). The CDR3 runs to 16 residues. Germline V lookup: CDR1 MNHEY, CDR2 SVGAGI. V gave up 4 bases and J gave up 5 bases, with 18 bases separating them. CDR3 bases: TGTGCCAGCAGTTCCCCCGGGGTAACGACCCACAATGAGCAGTTCTTC. Translation: CASSSPGVTTHNEQFF.

The chain links TRBV4-3 to TRBJ1-2; TRBD1 might be the D (5 bases). Germline V gene data show CDR1 as LGHNA and CDR2 as YSLEER. Trimming stripped 2 bases from V and 3 bases from J, with 13 bases between. This CDR3 spans 15 amino acids. The CDR3 nucleotides are TGCGCCAGCAGCCAACAGGGCGGGACCGACTATGGCTACACCTTC. Protein product: CASSQQGGTDYGYTF.

This sequence joins TRBV6-6 and TRBJ2-4, with a weak D call TRBD1 (6 bases). The CDR3 length is 15 residues. The V and J ends lost 4 bases and 6 bases respectively, with 16 bases between them. Germline lookup yields CDR1 MNHNY and CDR2 SVGAGI (reference sequence). The chain's CDR3 is CASSSRQDWGNIQYF. The CDR3 coding sequence is TGTGCCAGCAGTTCCCGACAGGACTGGGGAAACATTCAGTACTTC.